This entry concerns a single T cell receptor beta chain. Antigen: not known. This specimen comes from a study of regulatory T cells in long-lasting Graves disease. Overall study results and limits: Newly diagnosed patients had higher TCR diversity than persistent Graves' patients did. Limited samples may have lowered accuracy.

The time point here: newly diagnosed GD, antithyroid drugs for less than 3 months. RNA extracted from PBMCs served as the sequencing template. Looked up from germline, CDR1 is SGHRS and CDR2 is YFSETQ. The CDR3 covers 14 residues. V was clipped by 6 bases and J by 9 bases, with 16 bases between them. Arm-PCR of CDR3 regions with iRepertoire HTBI primers generated TCR beta libraries. TCRdb re-called the multiplex PCR reads with MiXCR, one entry per CDR3 protein. The profile covers a few hundred thousand distinct CDR3 sequences, with around 17% appearing a single time and about a quarter taken by the ten largest. This sample also appeared in a second study, on T cells in Graves' hyperthyroidism and ophthalmopathy. That report adds: The model foresaw ophthalmopathy a median approximately 6.1 months prior to onset.

This TCR derives from a young woman with Graves disease. The sample consisted of peripheral blood mononuclear cells (PBMCs), taken at new diagnosis, from a patient treated with antithyroid drugs. J is TRBJ1-6 and V is TRBV5-1, with D uncertain. CDR3 sequence (DNA): TGCGCCAGCACCCCTGGCGCCGGCATTTCACCCCTCCACTTT. Residues: CASTPGAGISPLHF.